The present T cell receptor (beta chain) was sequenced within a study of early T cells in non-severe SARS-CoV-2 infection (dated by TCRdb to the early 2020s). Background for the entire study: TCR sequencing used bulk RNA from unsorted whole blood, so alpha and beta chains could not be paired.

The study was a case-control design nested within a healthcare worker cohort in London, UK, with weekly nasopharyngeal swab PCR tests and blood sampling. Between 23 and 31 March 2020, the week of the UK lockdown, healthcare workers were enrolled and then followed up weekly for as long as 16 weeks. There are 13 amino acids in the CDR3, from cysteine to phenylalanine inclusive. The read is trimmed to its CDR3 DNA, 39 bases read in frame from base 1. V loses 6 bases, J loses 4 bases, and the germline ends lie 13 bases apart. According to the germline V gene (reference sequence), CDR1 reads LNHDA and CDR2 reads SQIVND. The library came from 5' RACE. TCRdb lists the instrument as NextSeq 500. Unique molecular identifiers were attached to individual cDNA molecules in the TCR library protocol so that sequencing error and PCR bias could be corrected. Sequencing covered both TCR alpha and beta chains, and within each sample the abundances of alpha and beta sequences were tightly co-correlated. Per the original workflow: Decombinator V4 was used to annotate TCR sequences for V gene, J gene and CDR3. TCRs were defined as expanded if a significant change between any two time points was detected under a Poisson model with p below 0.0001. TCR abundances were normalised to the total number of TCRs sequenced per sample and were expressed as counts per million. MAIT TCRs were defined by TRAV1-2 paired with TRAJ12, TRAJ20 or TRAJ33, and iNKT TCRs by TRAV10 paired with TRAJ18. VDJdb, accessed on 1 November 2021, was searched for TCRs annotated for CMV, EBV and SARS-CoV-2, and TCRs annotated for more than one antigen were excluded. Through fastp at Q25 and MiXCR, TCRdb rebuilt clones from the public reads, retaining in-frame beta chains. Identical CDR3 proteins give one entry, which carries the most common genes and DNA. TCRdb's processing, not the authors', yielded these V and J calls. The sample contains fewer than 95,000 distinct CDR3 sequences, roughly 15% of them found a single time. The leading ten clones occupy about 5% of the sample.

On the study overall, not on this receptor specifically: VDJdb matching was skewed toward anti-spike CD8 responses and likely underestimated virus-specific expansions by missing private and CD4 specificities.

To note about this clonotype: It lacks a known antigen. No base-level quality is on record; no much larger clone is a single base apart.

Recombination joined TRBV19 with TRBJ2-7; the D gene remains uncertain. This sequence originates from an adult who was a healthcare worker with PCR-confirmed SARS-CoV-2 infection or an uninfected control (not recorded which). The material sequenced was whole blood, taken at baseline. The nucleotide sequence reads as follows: TGTGCCAGTAGCTCCACGAACGGGTACGAGCAGTACTTC. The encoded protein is CASSSTNGYEQYF. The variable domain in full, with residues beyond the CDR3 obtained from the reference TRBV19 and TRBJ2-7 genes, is DGGITQSPKYLFRKEGQNVTLSCEQNLNHDAMYWYRQDPGQGLRLIYYSQIVNDFQKGDIAEGYSVSREKKESFPLTVTSAQKNPTAFYLCASSSTNGYEQYFGPGTRLTVT.